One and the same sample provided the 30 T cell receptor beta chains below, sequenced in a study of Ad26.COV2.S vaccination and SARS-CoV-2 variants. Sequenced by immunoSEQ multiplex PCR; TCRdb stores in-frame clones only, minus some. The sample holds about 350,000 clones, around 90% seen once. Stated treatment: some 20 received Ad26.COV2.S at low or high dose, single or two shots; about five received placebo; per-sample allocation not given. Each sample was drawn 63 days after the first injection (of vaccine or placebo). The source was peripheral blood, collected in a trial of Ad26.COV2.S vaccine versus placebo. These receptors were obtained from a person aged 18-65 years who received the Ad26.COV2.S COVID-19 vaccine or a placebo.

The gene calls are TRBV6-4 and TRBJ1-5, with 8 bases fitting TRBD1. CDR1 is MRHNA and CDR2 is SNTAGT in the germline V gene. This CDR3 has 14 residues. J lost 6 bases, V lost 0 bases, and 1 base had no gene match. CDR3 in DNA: TGTGCCAGCAGTGACTCGCAGGGGGCTCAGCCCCAGCATTTT. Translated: CASSDSQGAQPQHF.

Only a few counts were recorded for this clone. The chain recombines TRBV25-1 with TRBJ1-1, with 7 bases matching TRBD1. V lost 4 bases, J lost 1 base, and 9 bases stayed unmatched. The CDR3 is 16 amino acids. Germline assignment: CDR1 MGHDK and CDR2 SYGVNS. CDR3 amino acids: CASSAYTPGGNTEAFF. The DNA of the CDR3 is TGTGCCAGCAGTGCCTACACCCCAGGGGGGAACACTGAAGCTTTCTTT.

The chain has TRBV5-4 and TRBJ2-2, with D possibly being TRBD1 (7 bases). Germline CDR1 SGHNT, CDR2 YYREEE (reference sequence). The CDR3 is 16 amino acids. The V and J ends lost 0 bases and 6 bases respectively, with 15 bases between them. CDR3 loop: CASSLVGGRGAGELFF. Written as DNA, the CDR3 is TGTGCCAGCAGCTTGGTCGGAGGCAGGGGGGCCGGGGAGCTGTTTTTT.

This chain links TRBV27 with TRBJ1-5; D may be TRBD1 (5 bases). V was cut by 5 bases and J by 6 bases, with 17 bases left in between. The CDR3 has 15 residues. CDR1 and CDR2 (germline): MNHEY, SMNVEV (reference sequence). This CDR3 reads CASSALPGRGQPQHF. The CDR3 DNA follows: TGTGCCAGCAGTGCCCTACCAGGGAGGGGTCAGCCCCAGCATTTT.

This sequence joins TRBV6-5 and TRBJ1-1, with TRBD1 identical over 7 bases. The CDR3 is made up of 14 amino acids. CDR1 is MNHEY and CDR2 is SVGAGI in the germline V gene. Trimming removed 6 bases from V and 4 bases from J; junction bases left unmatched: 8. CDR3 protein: CASRATGWGTEAFF. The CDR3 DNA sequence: TGTGCCAGCAGGGCGACAGGGTGGGGCACTGAAGCTTTCTTT.

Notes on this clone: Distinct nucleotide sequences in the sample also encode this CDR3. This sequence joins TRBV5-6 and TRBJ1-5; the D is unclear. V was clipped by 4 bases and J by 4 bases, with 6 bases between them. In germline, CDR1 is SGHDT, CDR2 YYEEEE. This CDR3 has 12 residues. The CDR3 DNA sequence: TGTGCCAGCAGCCTGGTTAATCAGCCCCAGCATTTT. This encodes CASSLVNQPQHF. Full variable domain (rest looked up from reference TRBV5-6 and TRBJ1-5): DAGVTQSPTHLIKTRGQQVTLRCSPKSGHDTVSWYQQALGQGPQFIFQYYEEEERQRGNFPDRFSGHQFPNYSSELNVNALLLGDSALYLCASSLVNQPQHFGDGTRLSIL.

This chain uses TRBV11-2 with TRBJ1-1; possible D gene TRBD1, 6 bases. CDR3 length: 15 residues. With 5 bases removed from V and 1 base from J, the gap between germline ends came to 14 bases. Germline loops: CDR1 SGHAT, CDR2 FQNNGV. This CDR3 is CASSLSGEANTEAFF. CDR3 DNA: TGTGCCAGCAGCCTGTCAGGGGAGGCGAACACTGAAGCTTTCTTT.

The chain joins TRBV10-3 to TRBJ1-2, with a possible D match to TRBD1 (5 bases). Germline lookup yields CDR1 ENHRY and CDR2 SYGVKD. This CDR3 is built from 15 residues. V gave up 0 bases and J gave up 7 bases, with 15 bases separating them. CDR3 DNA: TGTGCCATCAGTGAGTCACAGGCCCTTATAAGTGGCTACACCTTC. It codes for CAISESQALISGYTF.

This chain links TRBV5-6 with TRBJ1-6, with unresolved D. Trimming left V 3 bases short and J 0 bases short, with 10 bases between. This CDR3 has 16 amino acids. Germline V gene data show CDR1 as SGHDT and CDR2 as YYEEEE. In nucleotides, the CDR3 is TGTGCCAGCAGCTCCAGGAGAAGCTCCTATAATTCACCCCTCCACTTT. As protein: CASSSRRSSYNSPLHF.

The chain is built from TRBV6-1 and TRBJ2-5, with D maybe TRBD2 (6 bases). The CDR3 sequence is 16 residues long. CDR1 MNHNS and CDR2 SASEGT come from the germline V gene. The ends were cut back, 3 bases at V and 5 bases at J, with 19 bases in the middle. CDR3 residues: CASSDAGSESLETQYF. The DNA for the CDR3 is TGTGCCAGCAGTGATGCGGGGTCGGAATCTTTGGAGACCCAGTACTTC.

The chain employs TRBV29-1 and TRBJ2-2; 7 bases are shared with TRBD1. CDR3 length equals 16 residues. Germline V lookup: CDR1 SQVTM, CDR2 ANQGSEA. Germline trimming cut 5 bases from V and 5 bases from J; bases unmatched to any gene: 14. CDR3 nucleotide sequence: TGCAGCGTTTCTATCCGGGGACAGAGTTTTACCGGGGAGCTGTTTTTT. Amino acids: CSVSIRGQSFTGELFF.

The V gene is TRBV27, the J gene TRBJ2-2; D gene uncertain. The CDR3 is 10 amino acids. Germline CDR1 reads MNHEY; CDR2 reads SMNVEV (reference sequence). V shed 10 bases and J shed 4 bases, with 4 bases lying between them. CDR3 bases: TGTGCCAAGAGCACCGGGGAGCTGTTTTTT. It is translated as CAKSTGELFF.

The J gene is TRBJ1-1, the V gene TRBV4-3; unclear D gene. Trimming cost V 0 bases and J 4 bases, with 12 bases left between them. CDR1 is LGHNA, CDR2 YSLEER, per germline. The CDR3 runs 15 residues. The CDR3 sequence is CASSQDSRATTEAFF. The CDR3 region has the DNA TGCGCCAGCAGCCAAGATTCGAGGGCGACCACTGAAGCTTTCTTT.

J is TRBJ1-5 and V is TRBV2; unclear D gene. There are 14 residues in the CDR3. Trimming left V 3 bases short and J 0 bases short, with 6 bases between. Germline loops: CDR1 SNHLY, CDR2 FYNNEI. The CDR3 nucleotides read TGTGCCAGCAGTGATAAGATTAGCAATCAGCCCCAGCATTTT. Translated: CASSDKISNQPQHF.

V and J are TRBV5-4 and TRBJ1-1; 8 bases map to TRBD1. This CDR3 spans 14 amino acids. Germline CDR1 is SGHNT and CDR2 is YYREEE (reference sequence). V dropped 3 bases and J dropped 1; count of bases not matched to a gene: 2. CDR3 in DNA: TGTGCCAGCAGCTCAGGACAGGGGAACACTGAAGCTTTCTTT. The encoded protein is CASSSGQGNTEAFF.

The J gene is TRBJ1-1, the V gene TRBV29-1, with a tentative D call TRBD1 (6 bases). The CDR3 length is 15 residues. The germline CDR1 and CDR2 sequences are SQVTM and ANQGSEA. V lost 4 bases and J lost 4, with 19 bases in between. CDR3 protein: CSVGNWVGTFTEAFF. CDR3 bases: TGCAGCGTTGGGAATTGGGTTGGGACATTCACTGAAGCTTTCTTT.

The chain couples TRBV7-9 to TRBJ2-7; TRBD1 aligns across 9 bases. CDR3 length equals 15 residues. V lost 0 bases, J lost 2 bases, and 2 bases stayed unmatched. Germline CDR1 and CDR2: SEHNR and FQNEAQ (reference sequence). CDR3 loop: CASSLARQGAYEQYF. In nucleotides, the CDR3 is TGTGCCAGCAGCTTAGCTCGACAGGGGGCCTACGAGCAGTACTTC.

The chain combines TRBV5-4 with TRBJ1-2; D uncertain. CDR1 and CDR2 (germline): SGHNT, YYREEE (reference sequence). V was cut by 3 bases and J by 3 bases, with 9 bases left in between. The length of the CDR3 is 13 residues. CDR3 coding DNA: TGTGCCAGCAGCTCCACCGACCACTATGGCTACACCTTC. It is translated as CASSSTDHYGYTF. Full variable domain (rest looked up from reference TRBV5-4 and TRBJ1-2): ETGVTQSPTHLIKTRGQQVTLRCSSQSGHNTVSWYQQALGQGPQFIFQYYREEENGRGNFPPRFSGLQFPNYSSELNVNALELDDSALYLCASSSTDHYGYTFGSGTRLTVV.

This chain's CDR3 is CASSPSASSVFNNEQFF. The DNA for the CDR3 is TGTGCCAGCTCACCCTCGGCGTCTTCTGTTTTCAACAATGAGCAGTTCTTC. The chain carries TRBV18 and TRBJ2-1; the D is unclear. CDR3 size: 17 residues. Deletions cut 3 bases from V and 5 bases from J, with 20 bases between. Germline CDR1 and CDR2: KGHSH and LQKENI.

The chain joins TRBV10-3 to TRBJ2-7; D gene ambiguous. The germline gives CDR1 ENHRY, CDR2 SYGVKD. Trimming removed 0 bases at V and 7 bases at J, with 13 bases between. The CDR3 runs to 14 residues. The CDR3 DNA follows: TGTGCCATCAGTGAGTCTAGCAGGCTGGGGGAGCAGTACTTC. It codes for CAISESSRLGEQYF.

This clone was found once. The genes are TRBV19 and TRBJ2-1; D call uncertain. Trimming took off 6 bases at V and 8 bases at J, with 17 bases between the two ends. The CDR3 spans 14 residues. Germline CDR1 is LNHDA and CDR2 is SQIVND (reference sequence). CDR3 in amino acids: CASSLRPSGHEQFF. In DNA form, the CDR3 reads TGTGCCAGTAGCCTACGGCCTTCAGGCCATGAGCAGTTCTTC.

The CDR3: CASSPSLTLGGGLDTQYF. Written as DNA, the CDR3 is TGTGCCAGCAGCCCTAGCCTAACATTAGGTGGCGGGTTGGATACGCAGTATTTT. The genes are TRBV7-3 and TRBJ2-3; tentative D call: TRBD2 (5 bases). Germline CDR1 and CDR2: SGHTA and FQGTGA. This CDR3 region has 18 residues. V lost 5 bases, J lost 6 bases, and 27 bases lay in between.

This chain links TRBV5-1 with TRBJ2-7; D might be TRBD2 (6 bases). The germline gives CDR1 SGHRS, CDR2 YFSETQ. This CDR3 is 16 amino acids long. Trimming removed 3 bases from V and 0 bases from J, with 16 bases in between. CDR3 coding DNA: TGCGCCAGCAGCTCCTATTCGGGCGGGAACTCCTACGAGCAGTACTTC. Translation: CASSSYSGGNSYEQYF.

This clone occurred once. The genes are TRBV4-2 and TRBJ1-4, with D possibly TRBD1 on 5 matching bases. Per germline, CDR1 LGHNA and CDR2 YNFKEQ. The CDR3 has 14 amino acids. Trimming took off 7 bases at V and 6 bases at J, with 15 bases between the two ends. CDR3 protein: CASTSVRGYEKLFF. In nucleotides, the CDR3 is TGTGCCAGCACCAGTGTGCGGGGCTATGAAAAACTGTTTTTT.

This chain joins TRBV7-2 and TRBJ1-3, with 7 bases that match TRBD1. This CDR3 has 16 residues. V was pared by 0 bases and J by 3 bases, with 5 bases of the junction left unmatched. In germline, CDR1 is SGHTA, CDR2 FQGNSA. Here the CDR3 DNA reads TGTGCCAGCAGCTTAGCCGCGGCAGGGGGTGGAAACACCATATATTTT. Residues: CASSLAAAGGGNTIYF.

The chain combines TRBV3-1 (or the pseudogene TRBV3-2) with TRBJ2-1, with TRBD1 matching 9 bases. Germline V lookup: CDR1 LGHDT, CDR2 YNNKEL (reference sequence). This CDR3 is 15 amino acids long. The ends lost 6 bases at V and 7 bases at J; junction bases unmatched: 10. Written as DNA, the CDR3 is TGTGCCAGCAGTTTTGACAGGGGGAGTTGGAATGAGCAGTTCTTC. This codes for CASSFDRGSWNEQFF.

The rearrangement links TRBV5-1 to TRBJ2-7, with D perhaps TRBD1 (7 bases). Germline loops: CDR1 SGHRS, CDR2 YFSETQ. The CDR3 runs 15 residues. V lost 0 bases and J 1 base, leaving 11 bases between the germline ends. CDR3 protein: CASSLVQGGSYEQYF. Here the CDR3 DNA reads TGCGCCAGCAGCTTGGTGCAGGGGGGTTCCTACGAGCAGTACTTC.

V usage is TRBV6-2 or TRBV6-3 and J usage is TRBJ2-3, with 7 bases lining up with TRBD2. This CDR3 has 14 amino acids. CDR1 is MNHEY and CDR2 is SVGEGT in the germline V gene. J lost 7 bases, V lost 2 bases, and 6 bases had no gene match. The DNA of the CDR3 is TGTGCCAGCAGTTACGGGCTAGCGGCATATACGCAGTATTTT. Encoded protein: CASSYGLAAYTQYF.

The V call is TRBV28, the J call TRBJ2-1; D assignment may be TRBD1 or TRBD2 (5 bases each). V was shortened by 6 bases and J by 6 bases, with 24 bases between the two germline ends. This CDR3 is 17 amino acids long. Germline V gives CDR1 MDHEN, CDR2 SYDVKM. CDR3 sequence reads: CASSKGIGTYMVNEQFF. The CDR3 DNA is TGTGCCAGCAGCAAGGGGATAGGGACCTATATGGTCAATGAGCAGTTCTTC.

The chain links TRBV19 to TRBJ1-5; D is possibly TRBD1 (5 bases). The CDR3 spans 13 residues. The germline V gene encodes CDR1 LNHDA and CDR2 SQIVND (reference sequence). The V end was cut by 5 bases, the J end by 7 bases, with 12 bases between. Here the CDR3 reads CASSRQGGQPQHF. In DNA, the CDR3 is TGTGCCAGTAGTCGGCAGGGAGGACAGCCCCAGCATTTT.